The 17 T cell receptor beta chains below were found in one sample sequenced in a study of CD8 T cells in ankylosing spondylitis. MiXCR, applied by TCRdb to the 5' RACE reads, yields one record per CDR3 protein. The table records 150,000 to 200,000 distinct CDR3 sequences, 11% of them present only once. The sequenced sample was blood, either unsorted or a sorted T cell fraction (not recorded which). These receptors were obtained from a male donor with ankylosing spondylitis or in good health (not recorded which).

This clonotype was seen at least ten times. This chain uses TRBV6-6 with TRBJ2-7; D unclear. The CDR3 loop spans 11 amino acids. Deletions cut 5 bases from V and 7 bases from J, with 9 bases between. In germline, CDR1 is MNHNY, CDR2 SVGAGI (reference sequence). This chain's CDR3 is CASSDQWEQYF. The CDR3, as DNA: TGTGCCAGCAGTGACCAGTGGGAGCAGTACTTC.

V and J are TRBV2 and TRBJ2-7; 8 positions match TRBD1. In germline, CDR1 is SNHLY, CDR2 FYNNEI. The V gene end was trimmed by 6 bases and the J gene end by 2 bases; junction bases not matched to a gene: 6. The CDR3 is made up of 14 amino acids. CDR3 sequence: CASRHGQGPYEQYF. In nucleotides, the CDR3 is TGTGCCAGCAGACACGGACAGGGCCCCTACGAGCAGTACTTC.

The chain joins TRBV10-1 to TRBJ2-1; 11 bases fit TRBD2. CDR1 and CDR2 from the germline V gene are WNHNN and SYGVQD (reference sequence). The CDR3 extends over 14 amino acids. V dropped 6 bases and J dropped 9; count of bases not matched to a gene: 7. In DNA form, the CDR3 reads TGCGCCAGCAGCCCCAGACTAGCGGGGCCTGAGCAGTTCTTC. Amino acids: CASSPRLAGPEQFF.

The rearrangement joins TRBV7-8 to TRBJ2-3; no clear D. The germline V gene encodes CDR1 SGHVS and CDR2 FQNEAQ. This CDR3 is 17 amino acids long. Trimming removed 1 base at V and 0 bases at J, with 14 bases between. Here the CDR3 DNA reads TGTGCCAGCAGCTTAGAGCGCAGACGTACTAGCACAGATACGCAGTATTTT. Its translation: CASSLERRRTSTDTQYF.

In this sample, this clonotype turned up many times. The chain uses TRBV7-6 and TRBJ2-1, with 8 nucleotides matching TRBD2. Germline CDR1 and CDR2: SGHVS and FNYEAQ. J was trimmed by 3 bases and V by 0 bases; bases with no gene match: 22. This CDR3 has 22 amino acids. The CDR3 sequence: CASSLASLDSGAVRYVYNEQFF. CDR3 nucleotide sequence: TGTGCCAGCAGCTTAGCCTCTCTAGATAGCGGGGCCGTTCGCTATGTCTACAATGAGCAGTTCTTC.

Ten or more counts support this clonotype. This chain links TRBV4-3 with TRBJ2-2; D gene unclear. From germline, CDR1 is LGHNA and CDR2 YSLEER. CDR3 length: 14 amino acids. V was shortened by 1 base and J by 5 bases, with 8 bases between the two germline ends. In DNA form, the CDR3 reads TGCGCCAGCAGCCAAGTAAAAGGGACCGGGGAGCTGTTTTTT. Translation gives CASSQVKGTGELFF.

The gene calls are TRBV2 and TRBJ2-1; tentatively, D is TRBD1 (6 bases). Trimming shortened V by 6 bases and J by 6 bases, and 21 bases separated the two germline ends. This CDR3 has 16 residues. Germline CDR1 is SNHLY and CDR2 is FYNNEI. CDR3 DNA sequence: TGTGCCAGCAGGGAGAGGACAGCCGGTAATTTCAATGAGCAGTTCTTC. Translating gives CASRERTAGNFNEQFF.

This clonotype was seen repeatedly, ten times or more. The CDR3 region is CASSWTAPGEKLFF. The CDR3, as DNA: TGCGCCAGCAGCTGGACAGCCCCCGGTGAAAAACTGTTTTTT. This rearrangement joins TRBV5-1 to TRBJ1-4; maybe TRBD1 (6 bases). V gave up 3 bases and J gave up 7 bases, with 13 bases separating them. Germline values: CDR1 SGHRS, CDR2 YFSETQ. The CDR3 length is 14 residues.

This clonotype was recorded many times. The V and J genes are TRBV5-1 and TRBJ2-3, with 8 bases matching TRBD1. The germline V gene has CDR1 SGHRS and CDR2 YFSETQ. Trimming took 2 bases from V and 3 from J; bases not matched to a gene: 17. There are 19 residues in the CDR3. CDR3 coding DNA: TGCGCCAGCAGCTTAGGACTTCGACAGACAGGGGTTTCTACAGATACGCAGTATTTT. This gives the protein CASSLGLRQTGVSTDTQYF.

This clonotype was recorded many times. The J gene is TRBJ1-3, the V gene TRBV29-1; D gene uncertain. Trimming pared 6 bases from V and 0 bases from J, leaving 12 bases between. This CDR3 is built from 14 residues. Germline-derived CDR1 and CDR2 are SQVTM and ANQGSEA. The CDR3 sequence is CSVRDGSSGNTIYF. The CDR3 region has the DNA TGCAGCGTCAGAGACGGGAGCTCTGGAAACACCATATATTTT.

This clonotype appeared many times. The chain joins TRBV20-1 to TRBJ2-5; D is possibly TRBD2 (6 bases). V was shortened by 6 bases and J by 2 bases, with 13 bases between the two germline ends. Germline V CDR1 and CDR2: DFQATT, SNEGSKA (reference sequence). This CDR3 spans 13 amino acids. The CDR3 here is CSARGTDQETQYF. The CDR3 DNA is TGCAGTGCGCGCGGGACGGATCAAGAGACCCAGTACTTC.

The rearrangement joins TRBV29-1 to TRBJ1-1; the match to TRBD1 covers 9 bases. Germline trimming cut 4 bases from V and 2 bases from J; bases unmatched to any gene: 11. CDR3 length: 16 amino acids. Germline V gives CDR1 SQVTM, CDR2 ANQGSEA. The CDR3 sequence: CSVAKLDRGTNTEAFF. In nucleotides, the CDR3 is TGCAGCGTTGCCAAATTAGACAGGGGGACAAACACTGAAGCTTTCTTT.

This clonotype was seen only a few times. J is TRBJ2-7 and V is TRBV11-3, with D unclear. The germline V gene has CDR1 SGHNT and CDR2 YENEEA. This CDR3 is built from 16 residues. The ends were cut back, 5 bases at V and 0 bases at J, with 17 bases in the middle. The DNA of the CDR3 is TGTGCCAGCAGCCTTGTCGGGTCGGTCAGCTCCTACGAGCAGTACTTC. Translation gives CASSLVGSVSSYEQYF.

V is TRBV7-2 and J is TRBJ1-4; D is uncertain. Germline V gene lookup returns CDR1 SGHTA and CDR2 FQGNSA. The CDR3 length is 15 residues. The ends were cut back, 4 bases at V and 0 bases at J, with 9 bases in the middle. The CDR3 sequence: CASSSRGPTNEKLFF. CDR3 sequence (DNA): TGTGCCAGCAGCTCACGGGGTCCAACTAATGAAAAACTGTTTTTT. The variable domain in full, completed from reference TRBV7-2 and TRBJ1-4, reads GAGVSQSPSNKVTEKGKDVELRCDPISGHTALYWYRQSLGQGLEFLIYFQGNSAPDKSGLPSDRFSAERTGGSVSTLTIQRTQQEDSAVYLCASSSRGPTNEKLFFGSGTQLSVL.

The table lists this clonotype with a few counts. The chain couples TRBV5-6 to TRBJ1-2; D remains ambiguous. The V and J ends lost 0 bases and 6 bases respectively, with 9 bases between them. The CDR3 is made up of 13 amino acids. CDR1 is SGHDT and CDR2 is YYEEEE in the germline V gene. As DNA, the CDR3 is TGTGCCAGCAGCTTGGGGTACCGGGATGGCTACACCTTC. It codes for CASSLGYRDGYTF.

The chain carries TRBV6-5 and TRBJ1-1, with D perhaps matching TRBD1 (5 bases). Between the trimmed V and J ends, which lost 4 bases and 1 base, there was a span of 13 bases. CDR3 length equals 15 residues. CDR1 MNHEY and CDR2 SVGAGI come from the germline V gene. CDR3 in DNA: TGTGCCAGCAGTTTGGGGCCAGGGACGAACACTGAAGCTTTCTTT. Translated: CASSLGPGTNTEAFF.

This clonotype was observed at least ten times. The chain combines TRBV11-1 with TRBJ2-2, with a possible D match to TRBD1 (5 bases). The V end lost 6 bases, the J end lost 0 bases, and 8 bases lay between the germline ends. The CDR3 sequence is 14 residues long. In germline, CDR1 is SGHAT, CDR2 FQDESV (reference sequence). The CDR3 region is CASRGHANTGELFF. CDR3 DNA sequence: TGTGCCAGCAGAGGACACGCGAACACCGGGGAGCTGTTTTTT.